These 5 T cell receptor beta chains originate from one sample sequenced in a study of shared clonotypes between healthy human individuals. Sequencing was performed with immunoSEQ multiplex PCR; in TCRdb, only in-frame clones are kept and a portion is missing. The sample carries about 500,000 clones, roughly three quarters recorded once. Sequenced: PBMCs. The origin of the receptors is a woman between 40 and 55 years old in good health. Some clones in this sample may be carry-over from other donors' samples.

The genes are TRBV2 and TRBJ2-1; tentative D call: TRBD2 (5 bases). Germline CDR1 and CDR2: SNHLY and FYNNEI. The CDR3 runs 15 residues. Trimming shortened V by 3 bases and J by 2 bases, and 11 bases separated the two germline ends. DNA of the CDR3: TGTGCCAGCAGTGATAGCTCGCGGGCCTACAATGAGCAGTTCTTC. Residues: CASSDSSRAYNEQFF.

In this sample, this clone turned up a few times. This CDR3 reads CASSTRAGVDEQYF. The CDR3 DNA sequence: TGCGCCAGCAGCACGAGAGCGGGAGTCGACGAGCAGTACTTC. The chain links TRBV5-1 to TRBJ2-7, with 8 bases fitting TRBD2. The CDR3 is 14 amino acids. V lost 4 bases to trimming and J lost 5 bases; unmatched junction nucleotides: 8. CDR1 is SGHRS and CDR2 is YFSETQ in the germline V gene.

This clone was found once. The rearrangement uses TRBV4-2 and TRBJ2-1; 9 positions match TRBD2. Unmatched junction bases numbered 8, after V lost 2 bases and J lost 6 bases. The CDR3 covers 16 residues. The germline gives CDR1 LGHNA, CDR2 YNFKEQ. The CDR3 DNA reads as TGTGCCAGCAGCCAATTTAGCGGGAGCGGGGCCAATGAGCAGTTCTTC. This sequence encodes CASSQFSGSGANEQFF.

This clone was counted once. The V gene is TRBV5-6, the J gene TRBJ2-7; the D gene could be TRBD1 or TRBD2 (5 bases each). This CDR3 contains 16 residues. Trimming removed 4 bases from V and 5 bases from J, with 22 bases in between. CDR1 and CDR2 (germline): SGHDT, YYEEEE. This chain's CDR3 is CASSPVSGGRVDEQYF. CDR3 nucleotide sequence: TGTGCCAGCAGCCCGGTGAGTGGGGGACGGGTCGACGAGCAGTACTTC.

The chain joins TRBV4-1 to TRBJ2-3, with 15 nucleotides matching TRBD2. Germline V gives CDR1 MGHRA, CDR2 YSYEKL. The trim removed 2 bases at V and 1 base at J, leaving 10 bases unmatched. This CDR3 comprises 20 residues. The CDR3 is CASSQLGLAGGLVGTDTQYF. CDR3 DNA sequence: TGCGCCAGCAGCCAACTGGGACTAGCGGGAGGTCTAGTTGGCACAGATACGCAGTATTTT.